This TCR beta chain was sequenced during a study of radiotherapy plus CTLA-4 blockade in lung cancer. From germline, CDR1 is MNHNY and CDR2 SVGAGI (reference sequence). The CDR3 runs 13 residues. The V gene lost 6 bases and the J gene lost 3 bases, with 10 bases spanning the gap. Here immunoSEQ multiplex PCR was the method, and the copy in TCRdb shows in-frame clones only, minus some. Among roughly 90,000 clones, about 91% were seen once, and the ten largest hold 4.9%. The gene calls are TRBV6-6 and TRBJ2-3; the D gene is possibly TRBD1 (6 bases). The sequence came from a human donor with non-small cell lung cancer that progressed on radiotherapy plus ipilimumab. This sample comprised peripheral blood, obtained from a patient treated with radiotherapy plus ipilimumab. CDR3 DNA sequence: TGTGCCAGCAGAATCACAGGGACAGATACGCAGTATTTT. It yields the protein CASRITGTDTQYF.